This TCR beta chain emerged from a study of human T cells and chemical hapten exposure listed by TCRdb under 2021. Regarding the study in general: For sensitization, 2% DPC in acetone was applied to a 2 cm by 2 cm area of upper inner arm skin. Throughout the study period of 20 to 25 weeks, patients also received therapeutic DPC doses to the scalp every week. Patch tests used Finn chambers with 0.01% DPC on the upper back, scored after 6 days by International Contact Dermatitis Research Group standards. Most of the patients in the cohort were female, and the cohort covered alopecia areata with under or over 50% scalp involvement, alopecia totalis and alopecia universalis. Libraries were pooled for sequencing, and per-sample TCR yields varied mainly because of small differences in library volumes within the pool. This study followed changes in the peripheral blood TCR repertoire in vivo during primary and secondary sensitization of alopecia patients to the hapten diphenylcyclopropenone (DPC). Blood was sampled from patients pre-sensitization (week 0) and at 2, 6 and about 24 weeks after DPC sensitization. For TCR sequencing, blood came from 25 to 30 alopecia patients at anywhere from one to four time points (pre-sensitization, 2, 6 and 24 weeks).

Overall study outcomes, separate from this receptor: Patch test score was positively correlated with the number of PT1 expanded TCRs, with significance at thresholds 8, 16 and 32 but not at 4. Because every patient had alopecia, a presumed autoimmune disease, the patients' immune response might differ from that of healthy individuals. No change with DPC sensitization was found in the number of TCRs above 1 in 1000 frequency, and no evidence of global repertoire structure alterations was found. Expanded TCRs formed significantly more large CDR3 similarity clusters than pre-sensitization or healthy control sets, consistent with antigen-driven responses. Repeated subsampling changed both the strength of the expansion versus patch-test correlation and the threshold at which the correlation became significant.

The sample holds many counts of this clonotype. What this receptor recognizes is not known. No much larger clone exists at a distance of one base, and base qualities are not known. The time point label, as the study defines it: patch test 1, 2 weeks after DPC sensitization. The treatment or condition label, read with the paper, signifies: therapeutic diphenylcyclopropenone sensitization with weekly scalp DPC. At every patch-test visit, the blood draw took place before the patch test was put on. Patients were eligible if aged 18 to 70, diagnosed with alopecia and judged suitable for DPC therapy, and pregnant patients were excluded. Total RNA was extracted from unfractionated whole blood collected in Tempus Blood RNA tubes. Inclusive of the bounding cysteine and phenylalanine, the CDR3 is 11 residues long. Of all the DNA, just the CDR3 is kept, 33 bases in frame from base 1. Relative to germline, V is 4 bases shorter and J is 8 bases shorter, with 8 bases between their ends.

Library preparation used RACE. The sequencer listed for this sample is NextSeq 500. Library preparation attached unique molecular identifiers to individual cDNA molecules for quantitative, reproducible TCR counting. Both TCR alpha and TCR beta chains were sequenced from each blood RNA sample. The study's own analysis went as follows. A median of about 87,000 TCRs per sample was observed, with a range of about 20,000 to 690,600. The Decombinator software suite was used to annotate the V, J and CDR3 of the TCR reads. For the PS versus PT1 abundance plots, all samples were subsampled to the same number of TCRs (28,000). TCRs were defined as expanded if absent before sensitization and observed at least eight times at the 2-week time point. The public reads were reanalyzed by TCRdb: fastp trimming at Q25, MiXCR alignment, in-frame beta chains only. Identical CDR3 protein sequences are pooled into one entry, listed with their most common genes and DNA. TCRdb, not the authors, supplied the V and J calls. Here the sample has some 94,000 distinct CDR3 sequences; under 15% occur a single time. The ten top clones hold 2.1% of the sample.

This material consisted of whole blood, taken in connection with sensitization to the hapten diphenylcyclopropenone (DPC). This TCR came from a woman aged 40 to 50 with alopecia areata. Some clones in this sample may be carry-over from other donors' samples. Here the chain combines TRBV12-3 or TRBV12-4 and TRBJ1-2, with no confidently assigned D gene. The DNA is TGTGCCAGCAGTTCCGGTGGGGGCTACACCTTC. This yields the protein CASSSGGGYTF.